These T cell receptor beta chains were read from a single sample in a study of blood T cell repertoires in COVID-19. Here immunoSEQ multiplex PCR was the method, and the copy in TCRdb shows in-frame clones only, minus some. The profile shows 180,000 or so clones, roughly nine tenths of them singletons. Material: peripheral blood. These receptors were taken from a man aged 18 to 35 with acute or convalescent COVID-19. Both conserved end residues are part of each CDR3. The order of the fields is V gene, clone size, D gene, J gene, CDR3 DNA, CDR3 protein. A D gene is named only where the DNA matches it firmly. Clone size is not always given. Where it is, it says once, few, many or a class for expanded clones.

>TRBV6-5|-|TRBD1|TRBJ1-1
TGTGCCAGCAGGTCGGGACAGGGGCCGAACACTGAAGCTTTCTTT
CASRSGQGPNTEAFF
>TRBV5-4|-|-|TRBJ2-2
TGTGCCAGCAGCCAACGGACAGTGAACACCGGGGAGCTGTTTTTT
CASSQRTVNTGELFF
>TRBV6-5|once|TRBD1|TRBJ2-2
TGTGCCAGCAGGGACAGGGGGTCCACCGGGGAGCTGTTTTTT
CASRDRGSTGELFF
>TRBV4-2|-|-|TRBJ1-1
TGTGCCAGCAGCCAAGAATTAATGGAGAGGGCTGAAGCTTTCTTT
CASSQELMERAEAFF
>TRBV9|-|-|TRBJ2-1
TGTGCCAGCAGCCCGTATATTCGAGGGAATGAGCAGTTCTTC
CASSPYIRGNEQFF
>TRBV18|-|-|TRBJ1-2
TGTGCCAGCTCACCCCGAGGGAGCTATGGCTACACCTTC
CASSPRGSYGYTF
>TRBV24-1|-|TRBD2|TRBJ2-2
TGTGCCACCAGTGACGGGGGGATAAACACCGGGGAGCTGTTTTTT
CATSDGGINTGELFF
>TRBV2|few|-|TRBJ2-2
TGTGCCAGCAGTAAACAGGGAACCGGGGAGCTGTTTTTT
CASSKQGTGELFF
>TRBV11-2|-|TRBD2|TRBJ2-5
TGTGCCAGCAGCCCGGGACTAGCGGGGGCCAACCAAGAGACCCAGTACTTC
CASSPGLAGANQETQYF
>TRBV9|-|-|TRBJ2-5
TGTGCCAGCAGCGTCGGCAGCGGCGGGGAGACCCAGTACTTC
CASSVGSGGETQYF
>TRBV11-2|-|-|TRBJ1-3
TGTGCCAGCAGCCAAAGGCCTTCGGGGGGCCTCTCTGGAAACACCATATATTTT
CASSQRPSGGLSGNTIYF
>TRBV5-1|few|-|TRBJ1-1
TGCGCCAGCAGCTTGGGCTGGGCGTTGAACACTGAAGCTTTCTTT
CASSLGWALNTEAFF
>TRBV24-1|-|-|TRBJ2-3
TGTGCCACCAGTCACCGGGACATATATCGCACAGATACGCAGTATTTT
CATSHRDIYRTDTQYF
>TRBV5-1|-|TRBD1|TRBJ2-1
TGCGCCAGCAGCCTGGGACAGGGGGCCCTCGATGAGCAGTTCTTC
CASSLGQGALDEQFF